This TCR beta chain is drawn from a study of blood T cells in healthy people across ages. From germline, CDR1 is MNHNY and CDR2 SVGAGI (reference sequence). The V end lost 8 bases, the J end lost 0 bases, and 13 bases lay between the germline ends. The CDR3 sequence is 14 residues long. There are a few counts of this clonotype. A sample-barcoded 5' primer and a J-beta primer mix were used in a second PCR of about 7 to 12 cycles. TCRdb independently ran MiXCR on the 5' RACE reads; one entry per CDR3 protein. The sample has 550,000 to 650,000 distinct CDR3 sequences; approximately 26% are singletons. The same data also went into a second study, on T cells of mothers and their children. According to that study: Mothers and children who were related shared slightly more overlap than unrelated pairs, but not significantly more. At a sensitivity of about 100 clones per million clonotypes, no persistent microchimeric T cell clones appeared.

The rearrangement uses TRBV6-6 and TRBJ1-1; possibly TRBD1 for D (5 bases). The receptor was derived from a boy younger than 10 in good health. Material: blood. The CDR3 region is CASGGRGVNTEAFF. CDR3 DNA sequence: TGTGCCAGCGGGGGGAGAGGGGTGAACACTGAAGCTTTCTTT.